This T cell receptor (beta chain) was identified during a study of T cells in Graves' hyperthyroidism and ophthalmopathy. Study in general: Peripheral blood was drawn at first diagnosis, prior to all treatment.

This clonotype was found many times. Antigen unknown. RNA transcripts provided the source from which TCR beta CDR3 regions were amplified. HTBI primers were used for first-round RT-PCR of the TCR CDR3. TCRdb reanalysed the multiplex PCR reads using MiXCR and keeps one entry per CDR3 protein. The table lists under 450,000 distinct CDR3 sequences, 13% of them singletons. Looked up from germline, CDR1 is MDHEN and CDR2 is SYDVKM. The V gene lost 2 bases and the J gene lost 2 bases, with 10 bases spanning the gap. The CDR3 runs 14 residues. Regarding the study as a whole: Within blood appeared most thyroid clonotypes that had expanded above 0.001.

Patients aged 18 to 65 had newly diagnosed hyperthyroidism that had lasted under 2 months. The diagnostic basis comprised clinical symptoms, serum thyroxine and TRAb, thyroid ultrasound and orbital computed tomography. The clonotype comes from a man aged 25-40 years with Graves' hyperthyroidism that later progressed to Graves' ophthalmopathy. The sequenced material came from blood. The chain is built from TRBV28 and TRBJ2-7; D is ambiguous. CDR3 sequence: CASSLLRSPYEQYF. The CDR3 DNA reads TGTGCCAGCAGTTTACTGCGCTCGCCCTACGAGCAGTACTTC.